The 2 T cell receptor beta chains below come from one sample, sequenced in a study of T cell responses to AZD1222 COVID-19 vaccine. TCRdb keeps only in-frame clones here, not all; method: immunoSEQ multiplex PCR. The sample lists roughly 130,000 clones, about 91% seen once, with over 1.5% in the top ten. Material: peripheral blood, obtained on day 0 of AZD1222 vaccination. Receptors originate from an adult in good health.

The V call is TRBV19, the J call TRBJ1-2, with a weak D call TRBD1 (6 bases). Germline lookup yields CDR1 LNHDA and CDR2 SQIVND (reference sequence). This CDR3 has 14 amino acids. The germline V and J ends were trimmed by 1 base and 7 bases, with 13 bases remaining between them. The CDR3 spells CASSIVEDSFGYTF. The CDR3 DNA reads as TGTGCCAGTAGTATAGTAGAGGACAGCTTTGGCTACACCTTC. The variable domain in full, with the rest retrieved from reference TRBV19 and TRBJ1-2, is DGGITQSPKYLFRKEGQNVTLSCEQNLNHDAMYWYRQDPGQGLRLIYYSQIVNDFQKGDIAEGYSVSREKKESFPLTVTSAQKNPTAFYLCASSIVEDSFGYTFGSGTRLTVV.

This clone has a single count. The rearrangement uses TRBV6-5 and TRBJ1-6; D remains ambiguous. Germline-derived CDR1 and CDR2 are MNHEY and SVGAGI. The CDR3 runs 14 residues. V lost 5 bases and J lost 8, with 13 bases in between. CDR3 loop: CASSNTGPYSPLHF. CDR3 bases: TGTGCCAGCAGTAACACCGGGCCTTATTCACCCCTCCACTTT.